The rows below give T cell receptor beta chains drawn from one sample of a study of blood T cell repertoires in COVID-19. Generated by immunoSEQ multiplex PCR, the TCRdb table keeps only in-frame clones and is missing some. The sample consists of 250,000 to 300,000 clones, about 85% of them appearing once. The sample taken for sequencing was PBMCs or T cells enriched from blood (not recorded which). The source of these receptors is a woman aged 50 to 60 who had been exposed to COVID-19. The CDR3 runs from the conserved cysteine through the conserved F or W. D genes are given only for firm matches.

15	TRBV5-1	TRBJ2-7	-	CASSLAGGISYEQYF
14	TRBV2	TRBJ1-2	-	CASSGDGGAIGYTF
16	TRBV7-2	TRBJ1-2	-	CASSLGRVFLNYGYTF
13	TRBV7-2	TRBJ1-5	-	CASSLEEAQPQHF
11	TRBV7-9	TRBJ2-3	-	CASSSGPAQYF
13	TRBV7-8	TRBJ2-4	-	CASSLSQGNIQYF
16	TRBV3-1/TRBV3-2	TRBJ2-5	TRBD2	CASSQPRGGRVETQYF
13	TRBV5-1	TRBJ2-5	-	CASSAWGRETQYF
16	TRBV20-1	TRBJ2-1	TRBD2	CSASFLAGLMYNEQFF
13	TRBV3-1/TRBV3-2	TRBJ1-4	-	CASSQVIRAELFF
16	TRBV28	TRBJ1-5	-	CASSPFRGSSNQPQHF
15	TRBV27	TRBJ1-1	-	CASSLQAPFRTEAFF
15	TRBV3-1/TRBV3-2	TRBJ2-7	TRBD2	CASRSGLAGSYEQYF
15	TRBV27	TRBJ2-7	-	CASSLAAGLTDEQYF
13	TRBV4-1	TRBJ2-7	-	CASSPDSAYEQYF
13	TRBV3-1/TRBV3-2	TRBJ1-1	-	CASSQDKNTEAFF
13	TRBV12-3/TRBV12-4	TRBJ2-7	-	CASSLTGSYEQYF
12	TRBV30	TRBJ1-2	-	CAWRDSNYGYTF
11	TRBV28	TRBJ2-7	-	CASSTGYEQYF
12	TRBV29-1	TRBJ1-2	-	CSSSVPSNGYTF
13	TRBV12-3/TRBV12-4	TRBJ1-1	-	CASSLLGVGEAFF
15	TRBV7-8	TRBJ1-4	-	CASSPSRGTNEKLFF
16	TRBV21-1	TRBJ2-7	-	CASSPRVGEGIYEQYF
12	TRBV18	TRBJ1-1	-	CASSPYRDEAFF
15	TRBV5-1	TRBJ2-2	TRBD1	CASRSDRGSTGELFF